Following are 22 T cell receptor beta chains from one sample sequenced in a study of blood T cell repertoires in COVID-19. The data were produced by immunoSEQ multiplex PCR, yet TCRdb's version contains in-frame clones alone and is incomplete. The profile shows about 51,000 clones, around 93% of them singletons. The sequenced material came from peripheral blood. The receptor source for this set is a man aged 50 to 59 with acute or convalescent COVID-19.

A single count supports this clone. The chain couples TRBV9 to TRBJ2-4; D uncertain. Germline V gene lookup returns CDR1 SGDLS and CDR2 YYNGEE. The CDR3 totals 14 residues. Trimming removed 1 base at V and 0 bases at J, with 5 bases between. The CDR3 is CASSVKLAKNIQYF. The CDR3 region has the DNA TGTGCCAGCAGCGTAAAACTAGCCAAAAACATTCAGTACTTC.

The CDR3: CAISELSGTGELFF. DNA of the CDR3: TGTGCCATCAGTGAGCTAAGCGGGACCGGGGAGCTGTTTTTT. V and J are TRBV10-3 and TRBJ2-2; possibly TRBD2 for D (6 bases). Germline CDR1 reads ENHRY; CDR2 reads SYGVKD. This CDR3 is built from 14 residues. V gave up 2 bases and J gave up 5 bases, with 9 bases separating them.

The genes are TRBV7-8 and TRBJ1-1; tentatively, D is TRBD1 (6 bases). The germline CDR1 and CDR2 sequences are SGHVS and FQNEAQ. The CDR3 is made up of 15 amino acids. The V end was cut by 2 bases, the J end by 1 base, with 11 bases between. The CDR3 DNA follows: TGTGCCAGCAGCTTATATACAGGGTCGAACACTGAAGCTTTCTTT. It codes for CASSLYTGSNTEAFF.

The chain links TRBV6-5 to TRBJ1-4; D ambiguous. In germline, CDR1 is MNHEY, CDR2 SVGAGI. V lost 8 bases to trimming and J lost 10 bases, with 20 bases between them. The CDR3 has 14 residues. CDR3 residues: CASGVQTEAGKLFF. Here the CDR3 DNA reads TGTGCCAGCGGGGTTCAGACGGAGGCAGGAAAACTGTTTTTT.

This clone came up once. CDR3 coding DNA: TGTGCCAGTAGAAAAGGACAGGGGGACGCTTATAGCAATCAGCCCCAGCATTTT. Amino acid sequence: CASRKGQGDAYSNQPQHF. The chain employs TRBV19 and TRBJ1-5; 10 positions agree with TRBD1. Germline V CDR1 and CDR2: LNHDA, SQIVND (reference sequence). This CDR3 spans 18 amino acids. The V and J ends lost 6 bases and 0 bases, in that order; junction bases with no gene match: 11.

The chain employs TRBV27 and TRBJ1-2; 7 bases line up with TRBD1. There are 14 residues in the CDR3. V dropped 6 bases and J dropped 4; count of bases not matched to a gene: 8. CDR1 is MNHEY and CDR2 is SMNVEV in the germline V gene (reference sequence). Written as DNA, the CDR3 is TGTGCCAGCAGACCCGCAGGGGGTGTCTATGGCTACACCTTC. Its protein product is CASRPAGGVYGYTF.

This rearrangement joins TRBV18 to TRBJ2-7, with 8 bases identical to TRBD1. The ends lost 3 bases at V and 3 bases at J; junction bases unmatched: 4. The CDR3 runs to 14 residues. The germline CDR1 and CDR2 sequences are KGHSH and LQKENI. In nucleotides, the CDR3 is TGTGCCAGCTCACCGTCCACAGGGGGCTACGAGCAGTACTTC. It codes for CASSPSTGGYEQYF.

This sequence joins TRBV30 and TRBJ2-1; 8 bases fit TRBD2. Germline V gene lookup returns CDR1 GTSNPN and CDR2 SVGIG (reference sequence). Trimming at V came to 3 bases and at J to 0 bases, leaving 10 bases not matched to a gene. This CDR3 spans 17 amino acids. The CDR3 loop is CAWSTGGGPSSYNEQFF. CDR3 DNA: TGTGCCTGGAGCACGGGCGGGGGGCCGAGCTCCTACAATGAGCAGTTCTTC.

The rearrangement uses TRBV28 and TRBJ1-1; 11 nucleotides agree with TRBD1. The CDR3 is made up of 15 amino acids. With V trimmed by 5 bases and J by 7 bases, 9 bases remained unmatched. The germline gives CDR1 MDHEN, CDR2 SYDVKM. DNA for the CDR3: TGTGCCAGCAGTCGCCGAACCGGGACAGGGGGTGAAGCTTTCTTT. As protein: CASSRRTGTGGEAFF.

The CDR3 coding sequence is TGTGCTAGTGGTGCCTCGACAGGGACAGATACGCAGTATTTT. Its protein product is CASGASTGTDTQYF. V is TRBV12-5 and J is TRBJ2-3, with 7 nucleotides matching TRBD1. CDR1 and CDR2 (germline): LGHNT, FRNRAP. CDR3 length equals 14 residues. V gave up 5 bases and J gave up 3 bases; unmatched junction bases: 5. Full variable domain (missing parts from reference TRBV12-5 and TRBJ2-3): DARVTQTPRHKVTEMGQEVTMRCQPILGHNTVFWYRQTMMQGLELLAYFRNRAPLDDSGMPKDRFSAEMPDATLATLKIQPSEPRDSAVYFCASGASTGTDTQYFGPGTRLTVL.

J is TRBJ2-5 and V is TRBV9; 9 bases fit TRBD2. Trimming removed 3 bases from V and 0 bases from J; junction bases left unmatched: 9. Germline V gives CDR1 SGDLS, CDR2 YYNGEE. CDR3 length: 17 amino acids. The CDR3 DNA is TGTGCCAGCAGCGAGCGGGCGAGCGGGGGGTACCAAGAGACCCAGTACTTC. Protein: CASSERASGGYQETQYF.

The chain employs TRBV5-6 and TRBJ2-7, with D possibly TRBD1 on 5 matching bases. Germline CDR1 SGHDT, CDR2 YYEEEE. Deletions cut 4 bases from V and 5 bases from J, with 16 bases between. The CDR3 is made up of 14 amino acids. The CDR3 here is CASSPTGLGHEQYF. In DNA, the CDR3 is TGTGCCAGCAGCCCTACAGGTTTAGGCCACGAGCAGTACTTC.

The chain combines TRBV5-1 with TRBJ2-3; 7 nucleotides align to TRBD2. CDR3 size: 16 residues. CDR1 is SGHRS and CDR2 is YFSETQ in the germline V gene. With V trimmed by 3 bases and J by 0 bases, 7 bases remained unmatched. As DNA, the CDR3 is TGCGCCAGCAGCTCCAGACTAGCAGTTAGCACAGATACGCAGTATTTT. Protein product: CASSSRLAVSTDTQYF.

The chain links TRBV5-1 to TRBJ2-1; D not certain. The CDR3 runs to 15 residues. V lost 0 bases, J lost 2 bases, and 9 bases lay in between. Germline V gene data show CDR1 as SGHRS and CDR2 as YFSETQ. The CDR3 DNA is TGCGCCAGCAGCTTGGCACAGAATCCCTACAATGAGCAGTTCTTC. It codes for CASSLAQNPYNEQFF.

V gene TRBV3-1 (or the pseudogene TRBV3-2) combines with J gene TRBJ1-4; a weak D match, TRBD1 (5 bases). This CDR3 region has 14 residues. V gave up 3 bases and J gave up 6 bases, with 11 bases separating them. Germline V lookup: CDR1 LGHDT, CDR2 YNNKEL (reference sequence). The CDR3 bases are TGTGCCAGCAGCCACAGGGTTTTGGATGAAAAACTGTTTTTT. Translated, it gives CASSHRVLDEKLFF.

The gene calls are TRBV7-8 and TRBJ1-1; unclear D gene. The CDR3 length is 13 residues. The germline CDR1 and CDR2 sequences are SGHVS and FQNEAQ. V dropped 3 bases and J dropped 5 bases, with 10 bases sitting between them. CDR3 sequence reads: CASSFTRATEAFF. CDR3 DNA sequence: TGTGCCAGCAGCTTTACGCGGGCGACTGAAGCTTTCTTT.

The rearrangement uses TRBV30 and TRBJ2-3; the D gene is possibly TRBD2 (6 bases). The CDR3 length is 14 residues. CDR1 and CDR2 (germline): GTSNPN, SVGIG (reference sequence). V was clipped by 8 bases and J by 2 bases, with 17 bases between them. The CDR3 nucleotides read TGTGCCCGTACGGGCGGGGTGACCACAGATACGCAGTATTTT. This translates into CARTGGVTTDTQYF.

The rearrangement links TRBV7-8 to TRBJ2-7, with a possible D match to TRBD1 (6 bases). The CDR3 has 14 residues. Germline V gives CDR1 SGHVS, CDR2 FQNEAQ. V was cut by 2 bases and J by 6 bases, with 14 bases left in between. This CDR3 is CASSLYTDRIEQYF. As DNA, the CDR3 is TGTGCCAGCAGCTTATATACCGACAGGATCGAGCAGTACTTC.

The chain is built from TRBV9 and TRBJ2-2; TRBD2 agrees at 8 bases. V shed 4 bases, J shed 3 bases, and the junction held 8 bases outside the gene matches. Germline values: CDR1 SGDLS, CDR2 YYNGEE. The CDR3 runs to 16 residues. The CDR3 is CASSLTSGSDTGELFF. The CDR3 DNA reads TGTGCCAGCAGCCTAACTAGCGGTAGTGACACCGGGGAGCTGTTTTTT.

The CDR3 nucleotides are TGTGCCAGCAGCCCGGGATTAGTTGGGGGGGCCTTAATTAACTCCTACAATGAGCAGTTCTTC. Translation gives CASSPGLVGGALINSYNEQFF. The V call is TRBV4-2, the J call TRBJ2-1; a weak D match, TRBD2 (7 bases). Germline V gene data show CDR1 as LGHNA and CDR2 as YNFKEQ. V gave up 4 bases and J gave up 0 bases, with 28 bases separating them. The CDR3 sequence is 21 residues long.

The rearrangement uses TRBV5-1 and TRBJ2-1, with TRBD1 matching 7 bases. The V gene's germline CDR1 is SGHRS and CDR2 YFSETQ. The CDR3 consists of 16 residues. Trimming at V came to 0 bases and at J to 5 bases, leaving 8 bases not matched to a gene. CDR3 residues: CASSLEQGSSNNEQFF. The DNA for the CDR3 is TGCGCCAGCAGCTTGGAACAGGGGTCCTCAAACAATGAGCAGTTCTTC. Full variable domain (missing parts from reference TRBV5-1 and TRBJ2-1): KAGVTQTPRYLIKTRGQQVTLSCSPISGHRSVSWYQQTPGQGLQFLFEYFSETQRNKGNFPGRFSGRQFSNSRSEMNVSTLELGDSALYLCASSLEQGSSNNEQFFGPGTRLTVL.

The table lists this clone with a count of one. The chain's CDR3 is CASSLASGTGHTEAFF. The DNA for the CDR3 is TGTGCCAGCAGCTTAGCCTCCGGGACAGGCCATACTGAAGCTTTCTTT. The chain combines TRBV11-2 with TRBJ1-1; 8 nucleotides match TRBD1. J was trimmed by 5 bases and V by 1 base; bases with no gene match: 9. CDR1 is SGHAT, CDR2 FQNNGV, per germline. The CDR3 loop spans 16 amino acids.